This TCR beta chain was captured in a study of OX40 agonist ivuxolimab in advanced cancers. Regarding the study as a whole: Some patients who did not respond also had low normalized T-cell clonal expansion.

Concerning this clone: Its matching antigen is unknown.

Germline lookup yields CDR1 SGHKS and CDR2 YYEKEE (reference sequence). The CDR3 is 13 amino acids. Trimming pared 5 bases from V and 1 base from J, leaving 9 bases between. Only in-frame clones appear in the TCRdb table, and some are missing; sequencing was by immunoSEQ multiplex PCR. The sample records tens of thousands of clones, approximately 90% being singletons. Sequencing was performed on CD4+ or CD8+ T cells sorted from blood, taken in a trial of the OX40 agonist ivuxolimab. The chain has TRBV5-5 and TRBJ1-2; D remains ambiguous. The receptor's source is an adult with an advanced solid tumor such as melanoma, head and neck, liver or kidney cancer. The CDR3 sequence: CASSFGVNYGYTF. The DNA for the CDR3 is TGTGCCAGCAGTTTCGGGGTTAACTATGGCTACACCTTC.